This record covers a single T cell receptor beta chain. Its antigen is unidentified. The entry originates in a study of cytomegalovirus exposure and HLA in healthy donors. The study, taken as a whole, reports: Confirmation was obtained in vitro that three CMV-associated chains are specific for CMV antigens. Among TCR beta chains, those listed as cytomegalovirus-associated numbered over 150. Later, an analysis found that TCR clusters from the first cohort tended to co-occur in the roughly 120 validation repertoires.

The CDR3 spans 17 residues. Germline assignment: CDR1 SGDLS and CDR2 YYNGEE. V lost 0 bases to trimming and J lost 4 bases; unmatched junction nucleotides: 10. TCRdb's table, derived via immunoSEQ multiplex PCR, lists solely in-frame clones and lacks some. The data contain under 100,000 clones, more than 70% of them singletons. These donors were members of the roughly 130-subject validation cohort, a group separate from the roughly 700-subject first cohort. V is TRBV9 and J is TRBJ2-3, with 8 bases matching TRBD2. The sequence derives from a young woman in good health and CMV-seropositive. Sequenced material: PBMCs. The DNA of the CDR3 is TGTGCCAGCAGCGTAGGGGCCGGGGGGGCCGTCGCAGATACGCAGTATTTT. It yields the protein CASSVGAGGAVADTQYF. Supplemented by reference TRBV9 and TRBJ2-3, the full variable domain reads DSGVTQTPKHLITATGQRVTLRCSPRSGDLSVYWYQQSLDQGLQFLIQYYNGEERAKGNILERFSAQQFPDLHSELNLSSLELGDSALYFCASSVGAGGAVADTQYFGPGTRLTVL.